Here is one T cell receptor (beta chain) with its context. The protocol was immunoSEQ multiplex PCR, while the TCRdb copy is restricted to in-frame clones and leaves out a portion. The sample holds roughly 100,000 clones, about 90% seen once. These data come from a study of T cell changes during pregnancy in multiple sclerosis. This TCR was recovered from a female donor with multiple sclerosis, enrolled in a pregnancy study. The sample here was peripheral blood, taken before pregnancy.

The CDR3, as DNA: TGTGCCAGCAGTGACCCCGGGACAATGGCTGAAGCTTTCTTT. Encoded protein: CASSDPGTMAEAFF. The gene calls are TRBV2 and TRBJ1-1; perhaps TRBD1 as D (6 bases). Germline loops: CDR1 SNHLY, CDR2 FYNNEI. This CDR3 is built from 14 residues. Trimming took 3 bases from V and 6 from J, leaving 14 bases between them. The full variable domain, completed using reference TRBV2 and TRBJ1-1, is EPEVTQTPSHQVTQMGQEVILRCVPISNHLYFYWYRQILGQKVEFLVSFYNNEISEKSEIFDDQFSVERPDGSNFTLKIRSTKLEDSAMYFCASSDPGTMAEAFFGQGTRLTVV.